The next 17 T cell receptor beta chains were all read from a single sample in a study of control samples from healthy donors and cancer patients. Libraries were prepared by immunoSEQ multiplex PCR; TCRdb keeps only in-frame clonotypes and omits some of them. There are some 200,000 clones in the sample; about 93% occur only once, and approximately 1.5% lies in the top ten. Sequenced: blood. The receptors stem from a man between 18 and 35 years old in good health.

This clone has just one count. This chain joins TRBV6-5 and TRBJ2-2, with D perhaps matching TRBD1 (5 bases). The germline gives CDR1 MNHEY, CDR2 SVGAGI. V was cut by 8 bases and J by 5 bases, with 12 bases left in between. The CDR3 is 13 residues long. The CDR3: CASVKTATGELFF. The CDR3 region has the DNA TGTGCCAGCGTCAAGACAGCTACCGGGGAGCTGTTTTTT.

The chain couples TRBV5-1 to TRBJ1-1, with TRBD1 as a possible D gene (5 bases). CDR3 length: 14 amino acids. V lost 0 bases and J lost 5, with 11 bases in between. CDR1 SGHRS and CDR2 YFSETQ come from the germline V gene. The CDR3 nucleotides are TGCGCCAGCAGCTTGGGTGGAGGGGAGACTGAAGCTTTCTTT. Translating gives CASSLGGGETEAFF.

The rearrangement uses TRBV6-2 or TRBV6-3 and TRBJ2-3; TRBD2 matches at 9 bases. Germline V lookup: CDR1 MNHEY, CDR2 SVGEGT. The CDR3 covers 18 residues. Trimming cost V 2 bases and J 2 bases; bases outside gene matches: 11. CDR3 sequence (DNA): TGTGCCAGCAGTTACGACCCCGTAGCGGGGGCGAACACAGATACGCAGTATTTT. Amino acid sequence: CASSYDPVAGANTDTQYF.

J is TRBJ2-1 and V is TRBV27, with a weak D call TRBD2 (6 bases). The V gene lost 5 bases and the J gene lost 1 base, with 18 bases spanning the gap. The germline V gene has CDR1 MNHEY and CDR2 SMNVEV (reference sequence). This CDR3 is 17 amino acids long. CDR3 in DNA: TGTGCCAGCAGTGGAATGGGGGGACCAAGTTCCTACAATGAGCAGTTCTTC. This codes for CASSGMGGPSSYNEQFF.

The rearrangement links TRBV27 to TRBJ2-7, with 7 positions matching TRBD1. V was pared by 7 bases and J by 5 bases, with 17 bases of the junction left unmatched. The CDR3 consists of 16 residues. Germline CDR1 and CDR2: MNHEY and SMNVEV (reference sequence). CDR3 region: CASTSLGDSRDHEQYF. Here the CDR3 DNA reads TGTGCCAGCACTTCATTGGGGGACAGTCGTGACCACGAGCAGTACTTC.

V gene TRBV11-2 combines with J gene TRBJ1-2; D gene ambiguous. CDR3 length: 13 residues. Germline loops: CDR1 SGHAT, CDR2 FQNNGV. Trimming took 4 bases from V and 0 from J, leaving 6 bases between them. The CDR3 DNA is TGTGCCAGCAGCTCAACGGCTAACTATGGCTACACCTTC. The encoded protein is CASSSTANYGYTF.

Of note for this clone: Its ends do not fully match the called genes, so a read error is possible. V usage is TRBV20-1 and J usage is TRBJ2-1, with a tentative D call TRBD2 (5 bases). This CDR3 is 11 amino acids long. From germline, CDR1 is DFQATT and CDR2 SNEGSKA (reference sequence). In nucleotides, the CDR3 is TGCAGTGCAACCGACTACACTGAGCAGTTCTTC. It specifies CSATDYTEQFF.

V is TRBV18 and J is TRBJ2-5; 7 positions match TRBD2. V dropped 4 bases and J dropped 5; count of bases not matched to a gene: 1. The CDR3 is 12 residues long. Germline assignment: CDR1 KGHSH and CDR2 LQKENI. The CDR3 is CASSREGETQYF. In DNA form, the CDR3 reads TGTGCCAGCTCACGGGAGGGGGAGACCCAGTACTTC. The variable domain in full, completed from reference TRBV18 and TRBJ2-5, reads NAGVMQNPRHLVRRRGQEARLRCSPMKGHSHVYWYRQLPEEGLKFMVYLQKENIIDESGMPKERFSAEFPKEGPSILRIQQVVRGDSAAYFCASSREGETQYFGPGTRLLVL.

V is TRBV28 and J is TRBJ2-1; D uncertain. The CDR3 contains 14 residues. V dropped 5 bases and J dropped 7 bases, with 15 bases sitting between them. Germline CDR1 is MDHEN and CDR2 is SYDVKM. The CDR3 nucleotides are TGTGCCAGCAGTCCCATTGTGGTAATTAATGAGCAGTTCTTC. Amino acids: CASSPIVVINEQFF.

The chain links TRBV29-1 to TRBJ2-3, with no clear D. Germline values: CDR1 SQVTM, CDR2 ANQGSEA. Trimming cost V 0 bases and J 7 bases, with 14 bases left between them. The CDR3 sequence is 14 residues long. The CDR3, as DNA: TGCAGCGTTGAAGATCTCCTTGGGGAAAATACGCAGTATTTT. Its protein is CSVEDLLGENTQYF.

V gene TRBV5-1 combines with J gene TRBJ1-6, with D perhaps TRBD1 (6 bases). The CDR3 is 16 amino acids. Germline values: CDR1 SGHRS, CDR2 YFSETQ. Deletions cut 4 bases from V and 4 bases from J, with 15 bases between. This chain's CDR3 is CASSIFGQSYNSPLHF. CDR3 DNA: TGCGCCAGCAGCATTTTTGGACAGAGTTATAATTCACCCCTCCACTTT. The full variable domain, in which reference TRBV5-1 and TRBJ1-6 provide the parts outside the CDR3, is KAGVTQTPRYLIKTRGQQVTLSCSPISGHRSVSWYQQTPGQGLQFLFEYFSETQRNKGNFPGRFSGRQFSNSRSEMNVSTLELGDSALYLCASSIFGQSYNSPLHFGNGTRLTVT.

This chain joins TRBV19 and TRBJ1-6; D unresolved. V lost 5 bases and J lost 10, with 18 bases in between. Germline lookup yields CDR1 LNHDA and CDR2 SQIVND (reference sequence). The CDR3 loop spans 15 amino acids. The CDR3 protein is CASSLRTEMGSPLHF. In nucleotides, the CDR3 is TGTGCCAGTAGTCTCAGGACGGAGATGGGGTCACCCCTCCACTTT.

This rearrangement joins TRBV7-8 to TRBJ2-1, with 11 bases matching TRBD1. This CDR3 is built from 14 residues. Looked up from germline, CDR1 is SGHVS and CDR2 is FQNEAQ. The trim removed 10 bases at V and 7 bases at J, leaving 9 bases unmatched. The CDR3 loop is CATQTDRGPNEQFF. As DNA, the CDR3 is TGTGCCACACAAACGGACAGGGGGCCTAATGAGCAGTTCTTC.

Worth noting for this clone: Other DNA sequences in the sample encode the same CDR3. The chain couples TRBV24-1 to TRBJ1-2, with 7 bases aligning to TRBD1. With V trimmed by 0 bases and J by 5 bases, 2 bases remained unmatched. Germline V gives CDR1 KGHDR, CDR2 SFDVKD. The CDR3 totals 14 residues. The CDR3: CATSDLDRDYGYTF. In nucleotides, the CDR3 is TGTGCCACCAGTGATTTGGACAGGGATTATGGCTACACCTTC.

V usage is TRBV18 and J usage is TRBJ1-4; TRBD1 is a possible D gene (6 bases). The CDR3 runs to 12 residues. Between the trimmed V and J ends, which lost 4 bases and 8 bases, there was a span of 8 bases. CDR1 is KGHSH and CDR2 is LQKENI in the germline V gene. The CDR3 here is CASSLDSEKLFF. CDR3 nucleotides: TGTGCCAGCTCACTGGACAGCGAAAAACTGTTTTTT.

The rearrangement uses TRBV6-6 and TRBJ1-6, with TRBD1 as a possible D gene (5 bases). This CDR3 has 15 amino acids. V shed 11 bases and J shed 8 bases, with 22 bases lying between them. Germline CDR1 reads MNHNY; CDR2 reads SVGAGI (reference sequence). The DNA of the CDR3 is TGTGCCGTACGACAGTTCGGCTATTCCTATTCACCCCTCCACTTT. This codes for CAVRQFGYSYSPLHF.

The J gene is TRBJ2-1, the V gene TRBV24-1; 7 nucleotides align to TRBD2. Germline V lookup: CDR1 KGHDR, CDR2 SFDVKD. The J segment lost 5 bases and the V segment lost 3 bases, leaving 12 bases of the junction unmatched. The CDR3 contains 17 residues. In nucleotides, the CDR3 is TGTGCCACCAGTGATGGGGGTCCAAGGGGAGGGAACAATGAGCAGTTCTTC. It is translated as CATSDGGPRGGNNEQFF.